This T cell receptor beta chain was sequenced during a study of cytomegalovirus exposure and HLA in healthy donors. Study observations and caveats: Sequencing likely caused a cluster of highly shared sequence variants. Both high specificity and high sensitivity reportedly marked the classifier's diagnosis of cytomegalovirus status. There were under 200 TCR beta chains listed as cytomegalovirus-associated.

Regarding this clone: Its specificity is not known.

The primer mix had 60 Vbeta and 13 Jbeta primers. The protocol was immunoSEQ multiplex PCR, while the TCRdb copy is restricted to in-frame clones and leaves out a portion. The table shows about 120,000 clones, with around four fifths occurring only once. The clonotype was recovered from a man younger than 40 in good health and CMV-seropositive. Material for sequencing was PBMCs.

In DNA, the CDR3 is TGTGCCGCTGCAAGCGGGAGGCAGGGAAACATTCAGTACTTC. Translated, it gives CAAASGRQGNIQYF. The V and J genes are TRBV27 and TRBJ2-4; TRBD2 aligns across 9 bases. The V gene end was trimmed by 11 bases and the J gene end by 6 bases; junction bases not matched to a gene: 11. The CDR3 is made up of 14 amino acids. From germline, CDR1 is MNHEY and CDR2 SMNVEV (reference sequence).